Listed here are 21 T cell receptor beta chains from one sample, sequenced in a study of T cell changes during pregnancy in multiple sclerosis. Using immunoSEQ multiplex PCR, the repertoire was profiled, and TCRdb retains in-frame clones only, with some absent. This sample carries some 70,000 clones, about nine tenths of them seen once, and the ten largest clones take over 3.5%. The starting material was peripheral blood, obtained after pregnancy. These receptors all come from a female donor in good health, enrolled as a control in a pregnancy study.

This clone was picked up a small number of times. The chain uses TRBV28 and TRBJ1-1, with D maybe TRBD1 (5 bases). The CDR3 is made up of 16 amino acids. Germline V gives CDR1 MDHEN, CDR2 SYDVKM. Trimming pared 2 bases from V and 1 base from J, leaving 14 bases between. The DNA for the CDR3 is TGTGCCAGCAGTTTAGGAGGGGCCCCGGAGAACACTGAAGCTTTCTTT. Amino acid sequence: CASSLGGAPENTEAFF.

This clone was detected a few times. This rearrangement joins TRBV18 to TRBJ1-4; D perhaps matches TRBD1 (5 bases). CDR3 length: 14 amino acids. V was trimmed by 3 bases and J by 7 bases, leaving 12 bases between them. Looked up from germline, CDR1 is KGHSH and CDR2 is LQKENI. The CDR3 sequence is CASSPSGLVEKLFF. DNA for the CDR3: TGTGCCAGCTCACCTTCAGGGTTGGTTGAAAAACTGTTTTTT. Combining the CDR3 with reference TRBV18 and TRBJ1-4 gives the whole variable domain NAGVMQNPRHLVRRRGQEARLRCSPMKGHSHVYWYRQLPEEGLKFMVYLQKENIIDESGMPKERFSAEFPKEGPSILRIQQVVRGDSAAYFCASSPSGLVEKLFFGSGTQLSVL.

The chain recombines TRBV2 with TRBJ2-5; TRBD2 agrees at 11 bases. Germline V gives CDR1 SNHLY, CDR2 FYNNEI. The CDR3 sequence is 15 residues long. V lost 8 bases, J lost 1 base, and 6 bases stayed unmatched. The CDR3 sequence: CASGLTSGTQETQYF. In nucleotides, the CDR3 is TGTGCCAGCGGCTTGACTAGCGGGACCCAAGAGACCCAGTACTTC.

The CDR3 DNA reads as TGTGCCAGTAAATTTTTTGGAGGGGACGGAATGAACACTGAAGCTTTCTTT. It codes for CASKFFGGDGMNTEAFF. The rearrangement links TRBV19 to TRBJ1-1; D possibly corresponds to TRBD1 (5 bases). Deletions cut 7 bases from V and 0 bases from J, with 21 bases between. CDR3 length equals 17 residues. Germline V gene data show CDR1 as LNHDA and CDR2 as SQIVND (reference sequence).

The chain carries TRBV28 and TRBJ2-1; D not certain. The CDR3 runs to 11 residues. From germline, CDR1 is MDHEN and CDR2 SYDVKM. With 3 bases removed from V and 6 bases from J, the gap between germline ends came to 3 bases. The CDR3 loop reads CASSFSNEQFF. The CDR3 DNA reads as TGTGCCAGCAGTTTTAGCAATGAGCAGTTCTTC.

J is TRBJ2-1 and V is TRBV30, with D tentatively TRBD2 (5 bases). The CDR3 loop spans 10 amino acids. Trimming removed 5 bases from V and 12 bases from J, with 11 bases in between. Germline V gives CDR1 GTSNPN, CDR2 SVGIG (reference sequence). The CDR3 loop is CAWDREGQFF. In DNA form, the CDR3 reads TGTGCCTGGGATCGAGAGGGGCAGTTCTTC.

The chain employs TRBV4-2 and TRBJ1-1; 11 bases align to TRBD1. Losses at the gene ends were 1 base for V and 5 bases for J; bases not matched to a gene: 3. The CDR3 sequence is 15 residues long. Germline V gives CDR1 LGHNA, CDR2 YNFKEQ. Here the CDR3 DNA reads TGTGCCAGCAGCCAAGTGGGACAGGGGGGGACTGAAGCTTTCTTT. Protein product: CASSQVGQGGTEAFF.

The chain couples TRBV7-2 to TRBJ2-7; possibly TRBD2 for D (5 bases). CDR3 length: 14 amino acids. Germline values: CDR1 SGHTA, CDR2 FQGNSA. V shed 4 bases and J shed 6 bases, with 16 bases lying between them. DNA for the CDR3: TGTGCCAGCAGCTCCCGGACTCCGACCTTCGAGCAGTACTTC. Protein sequence: CASSSRTPTFEQYF.

The rearrangement uses TRBV21-1 and TRBJ2-1; TRBD2, the table's D call, was not compared with the DNA. TRBV21-1 is annotated as a pseudogene. This CDR3 contains 19 residues. DNA for the CDR3: TGTGCCAGCAGCAAGCGTCTAGCGTCCACTTCCGAGGGCCTCAATGAGCAGTTCTTC. Protein product: CASSKRLASTSEGLNEQFF.

This chain's CDR3 is CASNPDRGRTDTQYF. The DNA for the CDR3 is TGTGCCAGCAACCCCGACAGGGGGCGCACAGATACGCAGTATTTT. The gene calls are TRBV5-6 and TRBJ2-3; 10 nucleotides match TRBD1. The V gene end was trimmed by 6 bases and the J gene end by 1 base; junction bases not matched to a gene: 5. In germline, CDR1 is SGHDT, CDR2 YYEEEE. The length of the CDR3 is 15 residues.

The rearrangement links TRBV5-1 to TRBJ2-1; 11 nucleotides match TRBD1. This CDR3 contains 16 residues. Germline assignment: CDR1 SGHRS and CDR2 YFSETQ. The junction had 4 bases not matched to a gene; V was cut back by 4 bases and J by 1 base. The CDR3 protein is CASSGDRGGSYNEQFF. As DNA, the CDR3 is TGCGCCAGCAGCGGGGACAGGGGGGGATCCTACAATGAGCAGTTCTTC.

This clone was counted a few times. This chain connects TRBV6-1 to TRBJ1-5; possibly TRBD1 for D (6 bases). V gave up 5 bases and J gave up 7 bases, with 15 bases separating them. The CDR3 spans 14 residues. CDR1 is MNHNS, CDR2 SASEGT, per germline. CDR3 protein: CASSIQGTGQPQHF. CDR3 DNA: TGTGCCAGCAGTATACAGGGCACCGGGCAGCCCCAGCATTTT.

This rearrangement joins TRBV28 to TRBJ2-5; 9 bases are a match to TRBD1. This CDR3 has 15 residues. V shed 4 bases, J shed 5 bases, and the junction held 8 bases outside the gene matches. Germline V lookup: CDR1 MDHEN, CDR2 SYDVKM. The CDR3 spells CASSSSGQGGETQYF. CDR3 nucleotide sequence: TGTGCCAGCAGTTCCTCGGGACAGGGTGGGGAGACCCAGTACTTC.

The rearrangement joins TRBV5-1 to TRBJ1-5, with D tentatively TRBD1 (6 bases). V gave up 0 bases and J gave up 1 base, with 14 bases separating them. This CDR3 contains 17 residues. Germline CDR1 reads SGHRS; CDR2 reads YFSETQ. CDR3 bases: TGCGCCAGCAGCTTGGCGGGTTCAGGGGTAAGCAATCAGCCCCAGCATTTT. Its translation: CASSLAGSGVSNQPQHF.

The gene calls are TRBV15 and TRBJ2-2, with D tentatively TRBD1 (5 bases). This CDR3 region has 13 residues. V lost 2 bases, J lost 6 bases, and 7 bases lay in between. The germline gives CDR1 LNHNV, CDR2 YYDKDF (reference sequence). CDR3 protein: CATSRHRPGELFF. As DNA, the CDR3 is TGTGCCACCAGCAGACACAGGCCCGGGGAGCTGTTTTTT.

V is TRBV5-1 and J is TRBJ2-1; D uncertain. Per the germline V gene, CDR1 is SGHRS and CDR2 is YFSETQ. This CDR3 is built from 15 residues. The V and J ends lost 0 bases and 2 bases respectively, with 9 bases between them. CDR3 DNA sequence: TGCGCCAGCAGCTTGGGAACCGCTACCTACAATGAGCAGTTCTTC. It translates to CASSLGTATYNEQFF.

The chain carries TRBV1 and TRBJ1-2; the listed D gene, TRBD1, was not tested against the DNA. TRBV1 corresponds to a pseudogene. CDR3 length: 15 residues. This CDR3 is CTSSQDGRGLRGYTF. In nucleotides, the CDR3 is TGCACCAGCAGCCAAGACGGTAGGGGGCTTCGGGGCTACACCTTC.

The chain uses TRBV19 and TRBJ1-2; 8 bases line up with TRBD1. Germline CDR1 reads LNHDA; CDR2 reads SQIVND (reference sequence). The junction had 10 bases not matched to a gene; V was cut back by 6 bases and J by 4 bases. CDR3 length: 15 amino acids. CDR3 coding DNA: TGTGCCAGTAGGAAACTCGGACAGGGCGGCTATGGCTACACCTTC. It is translated as CASRKLGQGGYGYTF.

This chain uses TRBV19 with TRBJ2-5, with D perhaps matching TRBD1 (6 bases). CDR1 is LNHDA, CDR2 SQIVND, per germline (reference sequence). The CDR3 covers 14 residues. V was pared by 3 bases and J by 3 bases, with 11 bases between. The chain's CDR3 is CASSIWAGEETQYF. The CDR3 nucleotides are TGTGCCAGTAGTATTTGGGCAGGGGAAGAGACCCAGTACTTC. The full variable domain, in which reference TRBV19 and TRBJ2-5 provide the parts outside the CDR3, is DGGITQSPKYLFRKEGQNVTLSCEQNLNHDAMYWYRQDPGQGLRLIYYSQIVNDFQKGDIAEGYSVSREKKESFPLTVTSAQKNPTAFYLCASSIWAGEETQYFGPGTRLLVL.

V usage is TRBV2 and J usage is TRBJ1-6; a weak D match, TRBD1 (5 bases). V dropped 4 bases and J dropped 6 bases, with 13 bases sitting between them. This CDR3 is built from 15 residues. Germline assignment: CDR1 SNHLY and CDR2 FYNNEI. The chain's CDR3 is CASSGGDGPNSPLHF. CDR3 bases: TGTGCCAGCAGTGGCGGGGACGGTCCTAATTCACCCCTCCACTTT.

The chain uses TRBV5-5 and TRBJ2-7, with 7 bases identical to TRBD1. The CDR3 loop spans 14 amino acids. V shed 5 bases and J 0 bases; nucleotides not matched to a gene: 5. Germline V gene data show CDR1 as SGHKS and CDR2 as YYEKEE (reference sequence). CDR3 sequence: CASSGQANSYEQYF. The CDR3 DNA sequence: TGTGCCAGCAGTGGACAGGCTAACTCCTACGAGCAGTACTTC. The entire variable domain, with the rest obtained from reference TRBV5-5 and TRBJ2-7, is as follows: DAGVTQSPTHLIKTRGQQVTLRCSPISGHKSVSWYQQVLGQGPQFIFQYYEKEERGRGNFPDRFSARQFPNYSSELNVNALLLGDSALYLCASSGQANSYEQYFGPGTRLTVT.